Listed here are 15 T cell receptor beta chains from one sample, sequenced in a study of blood T cell repertoires in COVID-19. Produced via immunoSEQ multiplex PCR; TCRdb's table is partial and in-frame only. The sample has a few hundred thousand clones, more than 75% seen once. Source material: peripheral blood. The receptors here all came from a woman of 80 years or more with COVID-19, enrolled during active disease.

The V call is TRBV6-1, the J call TRBJ1-5; D not resolved. This CDR3 comprises 11 residues. In germline, CDR1 is MNHNS, CDR2 SASEGT. The V and J ends lost 2 bases and 7 bases respectively, with 3 bases between them. CDR3 in DNA: TGTGCCAGCAGTGAACGGCAGCCCCAGCATTTT. Translating it yields CASSERQPQHF.

The chain uses TRBV9 and TRBJ2-7; tentative D call: TRBD2 (6 bases). The CDR3 extends over 14 amino acids. The germline V gene encodes CDR1 SGDLS and CDR2 YYNGEE. V was cut by 0 bases and J by 3 bases, with 10 bases left in between. CDR3 sequence (DNA): TGTGCCAGCAGCGTAGGAACGGGGGACTACGAGCAGTACTTC. This codes for CASSVGTGDYEQYF.

The gene calls are TRBV18 and TRBJ2-7; possible D gene TRBD2, 5 bases. CDR1 and CDR2 (germline): KGHSH, LQKENI. The CDR3 is 14 amino acids. Trimming took 3 bases from V and 4 from J, leaving 13 bases between them. CDR3 sequence: CASSPFGESYEQYF. The CDR3 region has the DNA TGTGCCAGCTCACCCTTCGGGGAGTCGTACGAGCAGTACTTC.

This clone showed up just once. CDR3 nucleotides: TGCGCCAGCAGCCAAGCCCCAGGCCTCAATCAGCCCCAGCATTTT. It specifies CASSQAPGLNQPQHF. The chain has TRBV4-1 and TRBJ1-5; D is undetermined. The germline V gene has CDR1 MGHRA and CDR2 YSYEKL. The CDR3 loop spans 15 amino acids. V lost 1 base, J lost 3 bases, and 10 bases lay in between.

The chain joins TRBV6-1 to TRBJ2-4; the D is unclear. The CDR3 covers 13 residues. The V end was cut by 0 bases, the J end by 13 bases, with 13 bases between. Germline values: CDR1 MNHNS, CDR2 SASEGT. CDR3 sequence reads: CASSEARNRVQYF. In DNA, the CDR3 is TGTGCCAGCAGTGAAGCGCGAAACCGTGTCCAGTACTTC.

This rearrangement joins TRBV6-5 to TRBJ1-1; TRBD1 matches at 8 bases. The CDR3 loop spans 14 amino acids. Trimming removed 2 bases from V and 5 bases from J; junction bases left unmatched: 4. Germline CDR1 reads MNHEY; CDR2 reads SVGAGI. The CDR3 spells CASSYGTGGTEAFF. The DNA of the CDR3 is TGTGCCAGCAGTTACGGTACAGGGGGGACTGAAGCTTTCTTT.

Note on this clone: Other DNA sequences of this sample code for an identical CDR3. The CDR3 loop is CAISEGQGNEKLFF. The DNA of the CDR3 is TGTGCCATCAGTGAGGGTCAGGGTAATGAAAAACTGTTTTTT. The rearrangement joins TRBV10-3 to TRBJ1-4; D may be TRBD1 (5 bases). The V gene lost 2 bases and the J gene lost 4 bases, with 8 bases spanning the gap. CDR1 and CDR2 from the germline V gene are ENHRY and SYGVKD. The CDR3 extends over 14 amino acids.

This chain joins TRBV28 and TRBJ1-4; D is undetermined. Trimming took off 7 bases at V and 6 bases at J, with 12 bases between the two ends. This CDR3 is 13 amino acids long. Germline loops: CDR1 MDHEN, CDR2 SYDVKM. CDR3 protein: CASMAKPYEKLFF. CDR3 nucleotide sequence: TGTGCCAGCATGGCCAAACCGTATGAAAAACTGTTTTTT.

This clone appeared a few times. The rearrangement links TRBV4-1 to TRBJ2-7, with TRBD1 identical over 7 bases. CDR1 and CDR2 (germline): MGHRA, YSYEKL. Trimming took 0 bases from V and 5 from J; bases not matched to a gene: 1. This CDR3 is 13 amino acids long. CDR3: CASSQDRGNEQYF. CDR3 in DNA: TGCGCCAGCAGCCAAGACAGGGGGAACGAGCAGTACTTC.

The genes are TRBV7-6 and TRBJ1-6; a weak D match, TRBD1 (5 bases). Deletions cut 6 bases from V and 8 bases from J, with 14 bases between. This CDR3 is 14 amino acids long. Per germline, CDR1 SGHVS and CDR2 FNYEAQ. The CDR3 region is CASSRTLIDSPLHF. CDR3 bases: TGTGCCAGCAGTCGGACATTGATAGATTCACCCCTCCACTTT.

The chain is built from TRBV5-4 and TRBJ2-1; TRBD2 agrees at 11 bases. V trimming: 4 bases; J trimming: 10 bases; junction bases outside the gene matches: 13. Germline CDR1 and CDR2: SGHNT and YYREEE (reference sequence). This CDR3 region has 16 residues. CDR3 sequence reads: CASSPGRLAGPGEQFF. The CDR3 nucleotides are TGTGCCAGCAGCCCCGGGCGACTAGCGGGGCCGGGGGAGCAGTTCTTC. Combining the CDR3 with reference TRBV5-4 and TRBJ2-1 gives the whole variable domain ETGVTQSPTHLIKTRGQQVTLRCSSQSGHNTVSWYQQALGQGPQFIFQYYREEENGRGNFPPRFSGLQFPNYSSELNVNALELDDSALYLCASSPGRLAGPGEQFFGPGTRLTVL.

This rearrangement joins TRBV28 to TRBJ2-7; D is perhaps TRBD1 (6 bases). The germline V and J ends were trimmed by 6 bases and 3 bases, with 12 bases remaining between them. The CDR3 is 13 residues long. Germline V gives CDR1 MDHEN, CDR2 SYDVKM. CDR3 loop: CASRGQGFYEQYF. In nucleotides, the CDR3 is TGTGCCAGCAGAGGGCAGGGGTTCTACGAGCAGTACTTC. The variable domain in full, with the rest retrieved from reference TRBV28 and TRBJ2-7, is DVKVTQSSRYLVKRTGEKVFLECVQDMDHENMFWYRQDPGLGLRLIYFSYDVKMKEKGDIPEGYSVSREKKERFSLILESASTNQTSMYLCASRGQGFYEQYFGPGTRLTVT.

The rearrangement uses TRBV24-1 and TRBJ2-6, with D possibly being TRBD1 (5 bases). Germline CDR1 is KGHDR and CDR2 is SFDVKD. CDR3 length: 16 residues. The V gene lost 5 bases and the J gene lost 2 bases, with 12 bases spanning the gap. The CDR3 spells CATSGPQGTGANVLTF. Here the CDR3 DNA reads TGTGCCACCAGTGGACCGCAGGGTACTGGGGCCAACGTCCTGACTTTC.

CDR3: CASSSFSGSGTDTQYF. The CDR3 DNA sequence: TGTGCCAGCAGTTCTTTTTCAGGGTCTGGCACAGATACGCAGTATTTT. This sequence joins TRBV6-5 and TRBJ2-3; a weak D match, TRBD1 (5 bases). The V end lost 4 bases, the J end lost 1 base, and 15 bases lay between the germline ends. Germline V gene sequence: CDR1 MNHEY, CDR2 SVGAGI. This CDR3 spans 16 amino acids.

The chain is built from TRBV19 and TRBJ1-5; TRBD1 matches at 12 bases. J gave up 7 bases and V 8 bases, and 0 bases lay outside the gene matches. The CDR3 totals 12 residues. Per the germline V gene, CDR1 is LNHDA and CDR2 is SQIVND (reference sequence). The CDR3 here is CASGTGGQPQHF. CDR3 nucleotides: TGTGCCAGTGGGACAGGGGGCCAGCCCCAGCATTTT.